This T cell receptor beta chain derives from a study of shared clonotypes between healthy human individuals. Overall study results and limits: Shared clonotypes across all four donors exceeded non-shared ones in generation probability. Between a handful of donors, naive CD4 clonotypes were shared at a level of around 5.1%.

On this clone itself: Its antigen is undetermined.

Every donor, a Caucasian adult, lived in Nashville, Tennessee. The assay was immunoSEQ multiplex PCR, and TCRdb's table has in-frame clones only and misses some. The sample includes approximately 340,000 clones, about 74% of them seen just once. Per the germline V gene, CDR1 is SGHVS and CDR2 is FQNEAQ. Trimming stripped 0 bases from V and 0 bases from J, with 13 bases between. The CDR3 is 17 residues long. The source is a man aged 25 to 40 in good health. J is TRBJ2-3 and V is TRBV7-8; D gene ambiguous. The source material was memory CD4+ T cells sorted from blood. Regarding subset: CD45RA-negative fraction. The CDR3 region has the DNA TGTGCCAGCAGCTTAGCCGTCTCAGTCACTAGCACAGATACGCAGTATTTT. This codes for CASSLAVSVTSTDTQYF. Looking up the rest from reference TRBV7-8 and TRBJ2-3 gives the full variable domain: GAGVSQSPRYKVAKRGQDVALRCDPISGHVSLFWYQQALGQGPEFLTYFQNEAQLDKSGLPSDRFFAERPEGSVSTLKIQRTQQEDSAVYLCASSLAVSVTSTDTQYFGPGTRLTVL.